This T cell receptor beta chain was documented in a study of Ad26.COV2.S vaccination and SARS-CoV-2 variants (dated by TCRdb to the early 2020s). About the full investigation: Donors in the vaccine arm were drawn from COV1001, a phase I-IIa trial of Ad26.COV2.S in healthy adults that was multicentre, randomized, double-blind and placebo-controlled. The TCR-sequenced set comprised approximately 32 samples: roughly 19 Ad26.COV2.S vaccine recipients, 5 placebo recipients and 8 SARS-CoV-2 convalescent individuals. Blinding of investigators to trial group allocation was maintained during experiments and outcome assessment. Ad26.COV2.S was administered intramuscularly at a dose of 5x10^10 or 1x10^11 viral particles, either as one shot or as two shots given 56 days apart. Trial participants were randomized into five groups of five: low-dose or high-dose Ad26.COV2.S given once or twice, or placebo on both occasions. Sequencing of the TCRbeta repertoire served to evaluate the specificity and breadth of SARS-CoV-2-reactive T cell receptors following Ad26.COV2.S vaccination. General findings and caveats noted by the study authors: Comparable non-spike TCR breadth was observed between vaccine and placebo recipients, consistent with only spike being contained in the vaccine. The study lacked the statistical power to compare responses across vaccine doses or regimens. Spike-specific TCR breadth was higher in Ad26.COV2.S recipients than in placebo recipients (P = 0.0014). According to the authors, total T cell responses may have been underestimated by the TCR breadth and depth analyses. Substantial breadth of spike-specific CD8+ and CD4+ T cell responses was reported after vaccination.

The immunoSEQ Assay was the method used to sequence TCRbeta CDR3 regions. After extraction, genomic DNA underwent amplification by bias-controlled multiplex PCR, followed by high-throughput sequencing. Processing in the source paper ran as follows. To quantify the absolute abundance of every unique TCRbeta CDR3 region, sequences were collapsed and filtered. T cell fraction was estimated by normalizing TCRbeta template counts to usable DNA, which was measured by amplifying reference genes present in all nucleated cells. Repertoire TCRs were annotated as SARS-CoV-2-specific when V gene, CDR3 amino acid sequence and J gene were exactly matched to a known reactive TCR set. The reference SARS-CoV-2 TCR set came from MIRA and was filtered for enrichment in COVID-19-positive ImmuneCODE repertoires, removing public or cross-reactive TCRs. Using the MIRA antigens, annotated TCRs were further analysed by specific ORF or by position within an ORF. Breadth was defined as annotated unique rearrangements over total unique productive rearrangements; depth was the summed frequency of those rearrangements. Two-sided Wilcoxon rank-sum tests were used to compare TCR breadth between groups. The clones in this table, taken by TCRdb from immuneACCESS, are in-frame only. Not every clone is retained; where verified, under half of the shortfall comes from an unresolved V gene, and the cause of the rest is unknown. V, J and clone size are those of that table, while D and trimming were read from the DNA. In all, the sample holds roughly 460,000 clones, and 89% of those were seen once. Of the sample, about 1.5% falls within the top ten clones.

There are 15 amino acids in the CDR3, from cysteine to phenylalanine inclusive. The entry retains the CDR3 DNA only, 45 bases that are in frame from base 1. The germline V gene encodes CDR1 SEHNR and CDR2 FQNEAQ (reference sequence). V drops 1 base and J drops 8 bases, leaving 14 bases in between. The sample's treatment or condition label, in plain terms: over 15 received Ad26.COV2.S at low or high dose, single or two shots; several received placebo; per-sample allocation not given. For vaccine and placebo recipients, the sequenced repertoires came from samples collected on day 63 after the first injection. In Cohort 1b, around 25 adults aged 18-55 years were enrolled at a single site in Boston, USA, between 29 July and 7 August 2020. Ad26.COV2.S consisted of a replication-incompetent adenovirus type 26 vector by which a prefusion-stabilized SARS-CoV-2 spike protein from the original Wuhan strain was expressed.

This clone was detected only once. The clone's antigen remains unknown. No base qualities exist here, and no much larger clone lies one base off it. The V gene is TRBV7-9 and the J gene is TRBJ1-4; a confident D gene designation cannot be given. The sequence was collected from a person between 18 and 65 years old who received the Ad26.COV2.S COVID-19 vaccine or a placebo. This specimen was peripheral blood, taken in a trial of Ad26.COV2.S vaccine versus placebo. The CDR3 in this case is CASSLGSVHSEKLFF. The DNA is as follows: TGTGCCAGCAGCTTAGGTTCCGTTCATTCCGAAAAACTGTTTTTT.